One sample yielded the 16 T cell receptor beta chains listed below, sequenced in a study of blood T cell repertoires in COVID-19. Generated by immunoSEQ multiplex PCR, the TCRdb table keeps only in-frame clones and is missing some. The repertoire holds 250,000 to 350,000 clones, with roughly 88% as singletons. Specimen: peripheral blood. These receptors came from a woman in her twenties or thirties who had recovered from COVID-19.

This clone was recorded once. This chain uses TRBV7-2 with TRBJ2-2, with TRBD2 as a possible D gene (6 bases). Germline assignment: CDR1 SGHTA and CDR2 FQGNSA. V shed 5 bases and J shed 8 bases, with 21 bases lying between them. The CDR3 has 16 residues. For the CDR3, the DNA is TGTGCCAGCAGCCCGGGACTTAAACTACCGGGTGGGGAGCTGTTTTTT. It codes for CASSPGLKLPGGELFF.

V is TRBV27 and J is TRBJ2-1; 11 positions match TRBD2. The germline V gene has CDR1 MNHEY and CDR2 SMNVEV (reference sequence). V lost 4 bases and J lost 3; bases outside the gene matches: 8. This CDR3 is 17 amino acids long. This chain's CDR3 is CASSSLAGTSGYNEQFF. The CDR3 nucleotides read TGTGCCAGCAGTTCCCTCGCCGGGACTAGCGGCTACAATGAGCAGTTCTTC.

V is TRBV11-3 and J is TRBJ2-7, with a tentative D call TRBD2 (6 bases). The V gene's germline CDR1 is SGHNT and CDR2 YENEEA. V gave up 1 base and J gave up 9 bases, with 13 bases separating them. This CDR3 spans 13 amino acids. CDR3 bases: TGTGCCAGCAGCTTAGCCGGAGGGGTTACGCAGTACTTC. Translation gives CASSLAGGVTQYF. The full variable domain, with the rest looked up from reference TRBV11-3 and TRBJ2-7, is EAGVVQSPRYKIIEKKQPVAFWCNPISGHNTLYWYLQNLGQGPELLIRYENEEAVDDSQLPKDRFSAERLKGVDSTLKIQPAELGDSAVYLCASSLAGGVTQYFGPGTRLTVT.

The J gene is TRBJ1-5, the V gene TRBV7-2; TRBD1 matches at 7 bases. Germline lookup yields CDR1 SGHTA and CDR2 FQGNSA. With V trimmed by 5 bases and J by 6 bases, 1 base remained unmatched. The CDR3 is made up of 12 amino acids. In nucleotides, the CDR3 is TGTGCCAGCAGCGACAGGGTTCAGCCCCAGCATTTT. Amino acid sequence: CASSDRVQPQHF.

The V call is TRBV7-2, the J call TRBJ2-1, with 9 bases that match TRBD1. J was trimmed by 9 bases and V by 0 bases; bases with no gene match: 12. Looked up from germline, CDR1 is SGHTA and CDR2 is FQGNSA. The CDR3 has 17 amino acids. CDR3 region: CASSLAEPGTGLREQFF. In nucleotides, the CDR3 is TGTGCCAGCAGCTTAGCGGAACCCGGGACAGGGCTGCGTGAGCAGTTCTTC.

This chain links TRBV20-1 with TRBJ1-2, with D uncertain. Germline V gene sequence: CDR1 DFQATT, CDR2 SNEGSKA (reference sequence). There are 11 residues in the CDR3. The CDR3: CSPLPSYGYTF. CDR3 DNA sequence: TGCAGCCCTCTTCCCAGTTATGGCTACACCTTC.

A few counts support this clone. This chain connects TRBV5-1 to TRBJ2-7; D is perhaps TRBD1 (5 bases). Between the trimmed V and J ends, which lost 0 bases and 5 bases, there was a span of 9 bases. Germline CDR1 and CDR2: SGHRS and YFSETQ. This CDR3 is 13 amino acids long. The CDR3: CASSLGTINEQYF. CDR3 bases: TGCGCCAGCAGCTTGGGGACAATCAACGAGCAGTACTTC.

The chain employs TRBV28 and TRBJ2-5, with D possibly matching TRBD2 (6 bases). The CDR3 runs 15 residues. The V end was cut by 9 bases, the J end by 2 bases, with 19 bases between. From germline, CDR1 is MDHEN and CDR2 SYDVKM. This CDR3 reads CARKRGDSEQETQYF. The CDR3 DNA follows: TGTGCCAGGAAAAGAGGGGACTCTGAACAAGAGACCCAGTACTTC. The whole variable domain, remainder taken from reference TRBV28 and TRBJ2-5, is DVKVTQSSRYLVKRTGEKVFLECVQDMDHENMFWYRQDPGLGLRLIYFSYDVKMKEKGDIPEGYSVSREKKERFSLILESASTNQTSMYLCARKRGDSEQETQYFGPGTRLLVL.

V is TRBV9 and J is TRBJ1-3, with 9 bases aligning to TRBD1. V lost 3 bases, J lost 1 base, and 5 bases stayed unmatched. This CDR3 is 16 amino acids long. Germline V gene lookup returns CDR1 SGDLS and CDR2 YYNGEE. For the CDR3, the DNA is TGTGCCAGCAGCGACCGGGACAGGGTATCTGGAAACACCATATATTTT. Translation gives CASSDRDRVSGNTIYF. The full variable domain, its missing parts supplied by reference TRBV9 and TRBJ1-3, is DSGVTQTPKHLITATGQRVTLRCSPRSGDLSVYWYQQSLDQGLQFLIQYYNGEERAKGNILERFSAQQFPDLHSELNLSSLELGDSALYFCASSDRDRVSGNTIYFGEGSWLTVV.

This sequence joins TRBV7-2 and TRBJ1-5; 7 bases are shared with TRBD1. Germline V lookup: CDR1 SGHTA, CDR2 FQGNSA. CDR3 size: 16 residues. V lost 3 bases, J lost 5 bases, and 10 bases stayed unmatched. The chain's CDR3 is CASSFWTGRWDQPQHF. The CDR3 coding sequence is TGTGCCAGCAGCTTTTGGACAGGCCGATGGGATCAGCCCCAGCATTTT.

The chain has TRBV7-8 and TRBJ1-1; maybe TRBD1 (6 bases). Germline assignment: CDR1 SGHVS and CDR2 FQNEAQ. The CDR3 sequence is 18 residues long. The V gene lost 1 base and the J gene lost 3 bases, with 21 bases spanning the gap. The CDR3: CASSLGSRDTGSDTEAFF. CDR3 in DNA: TGTGCCAGCAGCTTAGGGTCCCGGGACACCGGATCCGACACTGAAGCTTTCTTT.

The chain has TRBV11-1 and TRBJ1-1, with 9 bases matching TRBD1. The V and J ends lost 8 bases and 5 bases, in that order; junction bases with no gene match: 6. CDR1 SGHAT and CDR2 FQDESV come from the germline V gene (reference sequence). The CDR3 is 13 residues long. The CDR3: CASPGQGWTEAFF. CDR3 sequence (DNA): TGTGCCAGCCCGGGACAGGGATGGACTGAAGCTTTCTTT.

The chain links TRBV11-2 to TRBJ1-1; 9 bases align to TRBD1. Germline lookup yields CDR1 SGHAT and CDR2 FQNNGV. Trimming removed 1 base from V and 1 base from J; junction bases left unmatched: 4. This CDR3 is built from 16 residues. CDR3 in amino acids: CASSLVQGAWNTEAFF. The CDR3 DNA sequence: TGTGCCAGCAGCTTAGTACAGGGGGCCTGGAACACTGAAGCTTTCTTT.

The V and J genes are TRBV4-1 and TRBJ2-1, with D possibly matching TRBD1 (6 bases). From germline, CDR1 is MGHRA and CDR2 YSYEKL. Trimming removed 1 base at V and 2 bases at J, with 12 bases between. The CDR3 runs 16 residues. The CDR3, as DNA: TGCGCCAGCAGCCAAGCGCAGGGGAGCCCCTACAATGAGCAGTTCTTC. Translation gives CASSQAQGSPYNEQFF.

This chain uses TRBV18 with TRBJ1-4; D ambiguous. The length of the CDR3 is 14 residues. Per germline, CDR1 KGHSH and CDR2 LQKENI. V gave up 2 bases and J gave up 5 bases, with 9 bases separating them. CDR3 DNA sequence: TGTGCCAGCTCACCAATCGCACAAAATGAAAAACTGTTTTTT. It specifies CASSPIAQNEKLFF.

The V gene is TRBV5-1, the J gene TRBJ1-2, with a possible D match to TRBD1 (6 bases). CDR1 is SGHRS, CDR2 YFSETQ, per germline. The CDR3 spans 14 residues. V dropped 0 bases and J dropped 8 bases, with 14 bases sitting between them. In DNA form, the CDR3 reads TGCGCCAGCAGCTTGGGGGACACGATTCGGGGCTACACCTTC. Protein product: CASSLGDTIRGYTF. The full variable domain, rest sourced from reference TRBV5-1 and TRBJ1-2, is KAGVTQTPRYLIKTRGQQVTLSCSPISGHRSVSWYQQTPGQGLQFLFEYFSETQRNKGNFPGRFSGRQFSNSRSEMNVSTLELGDSALYLCASSLGDTIRGYTFGSGTRLTVV.